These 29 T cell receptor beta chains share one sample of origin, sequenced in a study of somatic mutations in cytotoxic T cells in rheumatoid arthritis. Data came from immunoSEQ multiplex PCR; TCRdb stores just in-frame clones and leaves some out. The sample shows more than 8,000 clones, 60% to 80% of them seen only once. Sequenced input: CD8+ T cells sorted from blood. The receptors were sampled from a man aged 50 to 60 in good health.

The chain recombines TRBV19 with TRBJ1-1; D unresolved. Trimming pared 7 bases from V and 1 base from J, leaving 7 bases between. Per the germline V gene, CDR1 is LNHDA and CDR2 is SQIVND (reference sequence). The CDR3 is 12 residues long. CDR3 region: CASTRENTEAFF. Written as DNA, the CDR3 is TGTGCCAGTACACGAGAGAACACTGAAGCTTTCTTT.

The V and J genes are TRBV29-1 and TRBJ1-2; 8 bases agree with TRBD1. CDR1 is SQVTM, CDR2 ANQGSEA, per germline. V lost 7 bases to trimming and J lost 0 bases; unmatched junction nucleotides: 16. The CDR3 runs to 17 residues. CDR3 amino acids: CSAIGRTGIGANYGYTF. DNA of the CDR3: TGCAGCGCCATAGGGCGGACAGGGATTGGGGCTAACTATGGCTACACCTTC. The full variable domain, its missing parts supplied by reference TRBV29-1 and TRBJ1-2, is SAVISQKPSRDICQRGTSLTIQCQVDSQVTMMFWYRQQPGQSLTLIATANQGSEATYESGFVIDKFPISRPNLTFSTLTVSNMSPEDSSIYLCSAIGRTGIGANYGYTFGSGTRLTVV.

CDR3 residues: CASSSNPMFRAVATNEKLFF. CDR3 nucleotide sequence: TGTGCCAGCAGTTCCAATCCCATGTTCAGGGCCGTCGCAACTAATGAAAAACTGTTTTTT. The chain is built from TRBV27 and TRBJ1-4, with TRBD1 as a possible D gene (5 bases). Trimming took off 4 bases at V and 0 bases at J, with 24 bases between the two ends. Germline V gene lookup returns CDR1 MNHEY and CDR2 SMNVEV (reference sequence). This CDR3 is built from 20 residues.

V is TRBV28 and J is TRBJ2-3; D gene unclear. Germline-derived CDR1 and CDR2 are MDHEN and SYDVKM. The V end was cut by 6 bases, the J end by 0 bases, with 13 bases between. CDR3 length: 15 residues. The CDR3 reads CASRAGAYSTDTQYF. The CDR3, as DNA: TGTGCCAGCAGGGCCGGAGCGTATAGCACAGATACGCAGTATTTT.

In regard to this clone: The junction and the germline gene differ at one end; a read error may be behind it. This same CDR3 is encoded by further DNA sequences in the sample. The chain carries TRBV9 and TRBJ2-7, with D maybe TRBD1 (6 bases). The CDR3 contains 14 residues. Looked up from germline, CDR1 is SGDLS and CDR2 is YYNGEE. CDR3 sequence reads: CASSVGGTHSEQYF. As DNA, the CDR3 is TGTGCCAGCAGCGTAGGGGGGACACACTCCGAGCAGTATTTC.

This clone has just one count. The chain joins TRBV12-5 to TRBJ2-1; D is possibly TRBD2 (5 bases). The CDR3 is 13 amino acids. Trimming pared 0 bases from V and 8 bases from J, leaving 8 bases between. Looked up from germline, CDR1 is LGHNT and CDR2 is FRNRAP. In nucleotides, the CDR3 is TGTGCTAGTGGTTTGGTGGGAGCGGATGAGCAGTTCTTC. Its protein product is CASGLVGADEQFF.

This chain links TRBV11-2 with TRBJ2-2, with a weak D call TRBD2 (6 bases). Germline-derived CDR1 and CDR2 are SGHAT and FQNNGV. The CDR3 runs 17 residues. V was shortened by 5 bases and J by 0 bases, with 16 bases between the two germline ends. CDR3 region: CASSTHLRGANTGELFF. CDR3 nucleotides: TGTGCCAGCAGCACCCATCTGCGGGGAGCGAACACCGGGGAGCTGTTTTTT.

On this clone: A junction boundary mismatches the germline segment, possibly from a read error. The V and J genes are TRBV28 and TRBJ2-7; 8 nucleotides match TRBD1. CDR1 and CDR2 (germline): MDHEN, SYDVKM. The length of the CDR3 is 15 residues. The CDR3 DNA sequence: TGTGCCAGCAGCCGCCGGACAGGGCTACCCTACAAGCAGTACTTC. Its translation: CASSRRTGLPYKQYF.

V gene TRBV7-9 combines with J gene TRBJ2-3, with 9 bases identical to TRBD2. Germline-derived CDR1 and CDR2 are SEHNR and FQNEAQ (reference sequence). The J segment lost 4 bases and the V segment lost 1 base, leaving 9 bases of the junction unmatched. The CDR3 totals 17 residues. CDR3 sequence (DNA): TGTGCCAGCAGCTTAGATTCTTGGGGACTAGCCCCAGATACGCAGTATTTT. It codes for CASSLDSWGLAPDTQYF.

CDR3 sequence reads: CASSLVMGQSYEQYF. In DNA form, the CDR3 reads TGCGCCAGCAGCTTGGTGATGGGACAGAGCTACGAGCAGTACTTC. This chain joins TRBV5-1 and TRBJ2-5; 7 nucleotides agree with TRBD1. The assigned J gene may be wrong: the sequence end matches TRBJ2-7 better. There are 15 residues in the CDR3. CDR1 and CDR2 (germline): SGHRS, YFSETQ.

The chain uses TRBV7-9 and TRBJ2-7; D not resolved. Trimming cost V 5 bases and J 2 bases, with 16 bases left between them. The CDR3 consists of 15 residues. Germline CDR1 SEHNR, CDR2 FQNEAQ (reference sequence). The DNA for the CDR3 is TGTGCCAGCAGCCCCCCAGGTGGCAGGACCTACGAGCAGTACTTC. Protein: CASSPPGGRTYEQYF.

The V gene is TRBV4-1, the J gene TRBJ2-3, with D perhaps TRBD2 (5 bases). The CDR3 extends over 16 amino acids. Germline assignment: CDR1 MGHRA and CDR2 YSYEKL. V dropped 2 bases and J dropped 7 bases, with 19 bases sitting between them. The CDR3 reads CASSQHPAVRPNTQYF. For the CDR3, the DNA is TGCGCCAGCAGCCAACACCCAGCGGTCCGGCCGAATACGCAGTATTTT.

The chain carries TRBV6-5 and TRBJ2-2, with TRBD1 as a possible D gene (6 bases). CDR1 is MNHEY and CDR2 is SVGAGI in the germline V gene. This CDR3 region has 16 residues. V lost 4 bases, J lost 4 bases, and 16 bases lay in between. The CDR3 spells CASSWLQGDVTGELFF. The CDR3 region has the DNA TGTGCCAGCAGTTGGCTACAGGGAGACGTCACCGGGGAGCTGTTTTTT.

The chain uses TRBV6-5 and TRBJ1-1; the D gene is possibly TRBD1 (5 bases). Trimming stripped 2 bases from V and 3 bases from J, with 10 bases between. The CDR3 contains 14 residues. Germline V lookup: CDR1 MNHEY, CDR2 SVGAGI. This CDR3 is CASSYSEGDTEAFF. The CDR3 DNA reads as TGTGCCAGCAGTTACAGTGAAGGGGACACTGAAGCTTTCTTT.

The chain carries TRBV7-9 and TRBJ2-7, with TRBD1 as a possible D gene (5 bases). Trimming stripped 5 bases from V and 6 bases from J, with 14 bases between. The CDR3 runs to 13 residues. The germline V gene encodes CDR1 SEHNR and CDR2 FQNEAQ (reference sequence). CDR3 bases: TGTGCCAGCAGCCAGGCAGGGTATGGCGAGCAGTACTTC. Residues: CASSQAGYGEQYF.

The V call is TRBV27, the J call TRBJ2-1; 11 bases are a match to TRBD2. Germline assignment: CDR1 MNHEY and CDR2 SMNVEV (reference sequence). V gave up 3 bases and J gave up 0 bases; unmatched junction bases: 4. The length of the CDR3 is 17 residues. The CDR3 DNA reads TGTGCCAGCAGTTTGGGACTAGCGGTTAGCTCCTACAATGAGCAGTTCTTC. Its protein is CASSLGLAVSSYNEQFF.

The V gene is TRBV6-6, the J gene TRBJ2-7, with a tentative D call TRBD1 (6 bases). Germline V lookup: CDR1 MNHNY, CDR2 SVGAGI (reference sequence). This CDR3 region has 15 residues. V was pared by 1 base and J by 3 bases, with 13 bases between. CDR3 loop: CASSYLDSVGYEQYF. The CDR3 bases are TGTGCCAGCAGTTACTTGGACAGCGTAGGCTACGAGCAGTACTTC.

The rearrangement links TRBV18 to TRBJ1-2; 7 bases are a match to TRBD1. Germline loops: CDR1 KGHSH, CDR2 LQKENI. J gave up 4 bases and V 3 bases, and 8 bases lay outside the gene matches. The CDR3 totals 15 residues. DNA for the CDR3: TGTGCCAGCTCACCGGACAGGACCTCTCCCTATGGCTACACCTTC. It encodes CASSPDRTSPYGYTF.

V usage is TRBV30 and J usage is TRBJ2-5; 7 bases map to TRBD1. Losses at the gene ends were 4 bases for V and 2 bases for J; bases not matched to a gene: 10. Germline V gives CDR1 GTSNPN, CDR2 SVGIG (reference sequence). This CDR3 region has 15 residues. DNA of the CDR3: TGTGCCTGGACCCCACCTGGGACAGATCAAGAGACCCAGTACTTC. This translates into CAWTPPGTDQETQYF.

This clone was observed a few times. The CDR3 nucleotides are TGTGCCAGCAGCTCTAATCTAGCGGGAGCTTACGAGCAGTACTTC. This translates into CASSSNLAGAYEQYF. This chain connects TRBV11-2 to TRBJ2-7; 10 nucleotides align to TRBD2. Germline CDR1 and CDR2: SGHAT and FQNNGV. J lost 4 bases, V lost 4 bases, and 7 bases had no gene match. The CDR3 totals 15 residues.

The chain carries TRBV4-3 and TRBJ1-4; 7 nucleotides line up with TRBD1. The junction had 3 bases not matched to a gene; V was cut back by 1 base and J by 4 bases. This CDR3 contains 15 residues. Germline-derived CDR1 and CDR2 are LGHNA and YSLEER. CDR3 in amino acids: CASSQAGQSNEKLFF. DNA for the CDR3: TGCGCCAGCAGCCAAGCGGGACAGAGTAATGAAAAACTGTTTTTT.

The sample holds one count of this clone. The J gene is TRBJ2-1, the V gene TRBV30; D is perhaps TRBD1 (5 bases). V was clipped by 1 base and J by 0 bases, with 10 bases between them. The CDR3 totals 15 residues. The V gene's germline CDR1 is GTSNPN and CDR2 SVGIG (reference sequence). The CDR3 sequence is CAWSGPRDSYNEQFF. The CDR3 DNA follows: TGTGCCTGGAGTGGACCCAGGGACTCCTACAATGAGCAGTTCTTC.

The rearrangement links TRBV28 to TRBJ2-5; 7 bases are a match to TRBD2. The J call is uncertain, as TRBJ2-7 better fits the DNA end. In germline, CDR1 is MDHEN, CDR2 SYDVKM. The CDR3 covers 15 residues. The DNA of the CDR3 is TGTGCCAGCAGTTCCCCTTGGTCGGAGCGGGGCGAGCAGTACTTC. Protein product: CASSSPWSERGEQYF.

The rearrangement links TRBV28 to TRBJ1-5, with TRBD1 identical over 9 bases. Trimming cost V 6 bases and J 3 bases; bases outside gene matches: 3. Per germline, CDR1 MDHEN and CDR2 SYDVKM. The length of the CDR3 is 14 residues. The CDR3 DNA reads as TGTGCCAGCAGGATACAGGGGGCCAATCAGCCCCAGCATTTT. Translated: CASRIQGANQPQHF. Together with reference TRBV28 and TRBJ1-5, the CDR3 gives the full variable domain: DVKVTQSSRYLVKRTGEKVFLECVQDMDHENMFWYRQDPGLGLRLIYFSYDVKMKEKGDIPEGYSVSREKKERFSLILESASTNQTSMYLCASRIQGANQPQHFGDGTRLSIL.

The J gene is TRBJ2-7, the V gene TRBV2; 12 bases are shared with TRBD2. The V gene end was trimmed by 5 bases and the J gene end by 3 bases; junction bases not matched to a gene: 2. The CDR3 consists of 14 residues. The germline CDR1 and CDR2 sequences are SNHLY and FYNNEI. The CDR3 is CASSTSGRFYEQYF. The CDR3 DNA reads TGTGCCAGCAGTACTAGCGGGAGGTTCTACGAGCAGTACTTC.

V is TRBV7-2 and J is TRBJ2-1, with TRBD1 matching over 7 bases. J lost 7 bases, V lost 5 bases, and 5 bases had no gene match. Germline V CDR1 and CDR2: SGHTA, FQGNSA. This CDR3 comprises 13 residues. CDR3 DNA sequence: TGTGCCAGCAGCCTAAACAGGGGAAATGAGCAGTTCTTC. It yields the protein CASSLNRGNEQFF.

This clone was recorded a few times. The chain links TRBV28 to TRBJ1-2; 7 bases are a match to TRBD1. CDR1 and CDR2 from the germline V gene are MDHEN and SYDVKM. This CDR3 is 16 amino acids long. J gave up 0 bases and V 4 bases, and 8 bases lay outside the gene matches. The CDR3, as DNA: TGTGCCAGCAGTTCAACAAGACAGGGACCTAACTATGGCTACACCTTC. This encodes CASSSTRQGPNYGYTF.

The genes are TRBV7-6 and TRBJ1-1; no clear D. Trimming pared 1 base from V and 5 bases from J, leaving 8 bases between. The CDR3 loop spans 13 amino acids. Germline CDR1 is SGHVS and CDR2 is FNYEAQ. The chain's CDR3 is CASSLGTGTEAFF. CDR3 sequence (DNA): TGTGCCAGCAGCTTAGGGACGGGGACTGAAGCTTTCTTT. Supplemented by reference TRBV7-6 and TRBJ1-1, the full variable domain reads GAGVSQSPRYKVTKRGQDVALRCDPISGHVSLYWYRQALGQGPEFLTYFNYEAQQDKSGLPNDRFSAERPEGSISTLTIQRTEQRDSAMYRCASSLGTGTEAFFGQGTRLTVV.

In DNA, the CDR3 is TGTGCCAGCGGACGGGACAGGGAGGGCAATCAGCCCCAGCATTTT. Translation gives CASGRDREGNQPQHF. The chain combines TRBV27 with TRBJ1-5; 9 positions agree with TRBD1. CDR1 is MNHEY, CDR2 SMNVEV, per germline (reference sequence). The ends lost 8 bases at V and 2 bases at J; junction bases unmatched: 7. The CDR3 is 15 amino acids.